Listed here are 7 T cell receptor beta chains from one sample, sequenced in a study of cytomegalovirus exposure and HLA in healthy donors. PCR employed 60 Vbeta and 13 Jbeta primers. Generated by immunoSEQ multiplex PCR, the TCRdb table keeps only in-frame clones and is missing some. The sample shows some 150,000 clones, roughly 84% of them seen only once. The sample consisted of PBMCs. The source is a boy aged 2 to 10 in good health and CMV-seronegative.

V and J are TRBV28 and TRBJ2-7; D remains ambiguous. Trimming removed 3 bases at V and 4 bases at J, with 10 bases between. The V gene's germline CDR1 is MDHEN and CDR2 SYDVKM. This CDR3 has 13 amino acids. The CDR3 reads CASSLQYLYEQYF. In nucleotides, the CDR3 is TGTGCCAGCAGTTTGCAATACTTATACGAGCAGTACTTC.

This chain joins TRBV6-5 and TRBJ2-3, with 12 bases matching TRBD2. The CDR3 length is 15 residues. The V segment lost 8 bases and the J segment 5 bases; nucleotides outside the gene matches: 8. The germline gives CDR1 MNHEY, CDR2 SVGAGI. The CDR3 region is CASWPSGRERDTQYF. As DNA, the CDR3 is TGTGCCAGCTGGCCTAGCGGGAGGGAGCGAGATACGCAGTATTTT.

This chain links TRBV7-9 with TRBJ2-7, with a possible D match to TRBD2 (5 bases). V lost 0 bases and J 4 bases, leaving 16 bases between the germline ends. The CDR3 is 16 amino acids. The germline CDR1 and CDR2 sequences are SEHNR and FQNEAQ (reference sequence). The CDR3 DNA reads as TGTGCCAGCAGCTTAGCGCCTAGGACGGAGGATTACGAGCAGTACTTC. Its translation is CASSLAPRTEDYEQYF.

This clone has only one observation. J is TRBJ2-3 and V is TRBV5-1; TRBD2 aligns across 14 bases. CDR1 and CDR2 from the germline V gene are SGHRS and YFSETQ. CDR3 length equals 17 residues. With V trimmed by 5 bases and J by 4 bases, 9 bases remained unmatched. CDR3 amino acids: CASSAGTSGSMADTQYF. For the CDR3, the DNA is TGCGCCAGCAGTGCCGGGACTAGCGGGAGTATGGCAGATACGCAGTATTTT. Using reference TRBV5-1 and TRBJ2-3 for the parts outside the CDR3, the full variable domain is KAGVTQTPRYLIKTRGQQVTLSCSPISGHRSVSWYQQTPGQGLQFLFEYFSETQRNKGNFPGRFSGRQFSNSRSEMNVSTLELGDSALYLCASSAGTSGSMADTQYFGPGTRLTVL.

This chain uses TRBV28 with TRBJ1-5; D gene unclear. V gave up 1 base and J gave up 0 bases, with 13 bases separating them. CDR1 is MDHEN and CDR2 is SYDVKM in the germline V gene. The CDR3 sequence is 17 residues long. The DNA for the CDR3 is TGTGCCAGCAGTTTATCCGGTCGCAGGTATAGCAATCAGCCCCAGCATTTT. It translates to CASSLSGRRYSNQPQHF.

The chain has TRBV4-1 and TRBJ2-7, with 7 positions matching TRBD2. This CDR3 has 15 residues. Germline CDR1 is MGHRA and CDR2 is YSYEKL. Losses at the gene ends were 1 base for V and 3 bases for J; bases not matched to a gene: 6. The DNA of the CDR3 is TGCGCCAGCAGCCAAGTGTTGGGGGGGTACTACGAGCAGTACTTC. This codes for CASSQVLGGYYEQYF.

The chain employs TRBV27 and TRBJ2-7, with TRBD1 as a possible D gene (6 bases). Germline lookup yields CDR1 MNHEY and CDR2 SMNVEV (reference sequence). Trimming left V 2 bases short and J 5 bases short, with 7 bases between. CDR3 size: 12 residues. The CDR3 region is CASSLPGDEQYF. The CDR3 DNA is TGTGCCAGCAGTTTACCAGGGGACGAGCAGTACTTC.